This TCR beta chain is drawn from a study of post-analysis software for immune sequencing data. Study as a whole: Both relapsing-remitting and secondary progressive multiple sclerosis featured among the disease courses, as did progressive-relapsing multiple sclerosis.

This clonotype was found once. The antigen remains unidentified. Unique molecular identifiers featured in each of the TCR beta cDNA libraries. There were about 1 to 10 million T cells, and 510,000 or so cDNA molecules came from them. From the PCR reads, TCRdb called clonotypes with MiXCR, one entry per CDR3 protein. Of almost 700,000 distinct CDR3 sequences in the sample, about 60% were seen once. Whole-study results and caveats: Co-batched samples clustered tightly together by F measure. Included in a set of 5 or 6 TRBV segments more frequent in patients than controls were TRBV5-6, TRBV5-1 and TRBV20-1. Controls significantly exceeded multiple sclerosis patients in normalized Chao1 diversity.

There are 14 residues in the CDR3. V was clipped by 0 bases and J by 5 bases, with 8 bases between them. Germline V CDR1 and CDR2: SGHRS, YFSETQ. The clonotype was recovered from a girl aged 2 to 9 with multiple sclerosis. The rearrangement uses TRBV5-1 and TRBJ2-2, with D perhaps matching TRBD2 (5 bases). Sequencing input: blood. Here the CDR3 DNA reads TGCGCCAGCAGCTTGGCCCAGCGGACCGGGGAGCTGTTTTTT. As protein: CASSLAQRTGELFF.